These 12 T cell receptor beta chains originate from one sample sequenced in a study of CD8+ T cells in alopecia areata. Reverse transcribed after extraction, RNA yielded cDNA as the sequencing template. TCRdb keeps only in-frame clones here, not all; method: immunoSEQ multiplex PCR. The sample lists roughly 150,000 clones, about 59% occurring once. Treatment: oral pan-JAK inhibitor, 5-10 mg twice daily. The starting material was CD8+ T cells sorted from blood, obtained at week 4, from a patient treated with tofacitinib. The receptors stem from a human donor with alopecia areata.

The chain employs TRBV13 and TRBJ2-5; TRBD1 might be the D (7 bases). Germline lookup yields CDR1 PRHDT and CDR2 FYEKMQ (reference sequence). Trimming shortened V by 3 bases and J by 5 bases, and 10 bases separated the two germline ends. This CDR3 contains 13 residues. The CDR3 spells CASSLTGRETQYF. For the CDR3, the DNA is TGTGCCAGCAGCTTGACAGGGAGGGAGACCCAGTACTTC.

This clone was counted at least ten times. J is TRBJ2-5 and V is TRBV7-2, with D uncertain. Germline values: CDR1 SGHTA, CDR2 FQGNSA. V gave up 5 bases and J gave up 5 bases, with 18 bases separating them. CDR3 length: 15 residues. The CDR3 DNA reads as TGTGCCAGCAGCCGTAGACCGCGCGGTATTGAGACCCAGTACTTC. Its protein product is CASSRRPRGIETQYF. Supplemented by reference TRBV7-2 and TRBJ2-5, the full variable domain reads GAGVSQSPSNKVTEKGKDVELRCDPISGHTALYWYRQSLGQGLEFLIYFQGNSAPDKSGLPSDRFSAERTGGSVSTLTIQRTQQEDSAVYLCASSRRPRGIETQYFGPGTRLLVL.

This clone appeared a few times. J is TRBJ1-5 and V is TRBV10-3; D is uncertain. In germline, CDR1 is ENHRY, CDR2 SYGVKD. The CDR3 is 14 amino acids. V was cut by 8 bases and J by 5 bases, with 16 bases left in between. CDR3 sequence: CAIQAPGWHQPQHF. CDR3 sequence (DNA): TGTGCCATCCAAGCACCTGGGTGGCATCAGCCCCAGCATTTT.

The chain combines TRBV4-1 with TRBJ1-2, with a possible D match to TRBD1 (6 bases). Trimming removed 1 base from V and 8 bases from J, with 17 bases in between. This CDR3 has 15 residues. Germline V CDR1 and CDR2: MGHRA, YSYEKL. Written as DNA, the CDR3 is TGCGCCAGCAGCCAAGGTCCGGGGGCTAAATTAGGCTACACCTTC. Residues: CASSQGPGAKLGYTF.

A few counts support this clone. The chain has TRBV27 and TRBJ2-7, with TRBD1 matching over 7 bases. The CDR3 consists of 12 residues. CDR1 is MNHEY, CDR2 SMNVEV, per germline (reference sequence). The trim removed 3 bases at V and 9 bases at J, leaving 5 bases unmatched. The CDR3 loop reads CASSFQGEVQYF. Written as DNA, the CDR3 is TGTGCCAGCAGTTTTCAGGGGGAAGTGCAGTACTTC.

The J gene is TRBJ2-2, the V gene TRBV7-9, with a tentative D call TRBD1 (5 bases). V was shortened by 5 bases and J by 3 bases, with 16 bases between the two germline ends. This CDR3 spans 16 amino acids. From germline, CDR1 is SEHNR and CDR2 FQNEAQ (reference sequence). CDR3 protein: CASSPGQGMDTGELFF. CDR3 sequence (DNA): TGTGCCAGCAGCCCCGGGCAGGGCATGGACACCGGGGAGCTGTTTTTT.

This clone appeared a few times. The V and J genes are TRBV30 and TRBJ2-5; TRBD2 agrees at 9 bases. Germline V gene sequence: CDR1 GTSNPN, CDR2 SVGIG (reference sequence). Trimming cost V 0 bases and J 5 bases; bases outside gene matches: 1. The CDR3 is 13 amino acids. The CDR3 spells CAWSVLAGETQYF. The CDR3 coding sequence is TGTGCCTGGAGTGTACTAGCGGGCGAGACCCAGTACTTC.

This clone came up a few times. This chain links TRBV9 with TRBJ2-2, with TRBD2 identical over 7 bases. From germline, CDR1 is SGDLS and CDR2 YYNGEE. The V segment lost 1 base and the J segment 1 base; nucleotides outside the gene matches: 22. The CDR3 covers 22 residues. The CDR3 nucleotides are TGTGCCAGCAGCGTACGGATAAGGGCCAGCGGGGAAGCTCCGGGGAACACCGGGGAGCTGTTTTTT. Its translation: CASSVRIRASGEAPGNTGELFF.

The table lists this clone with a few counts. CDR3 sequence (DNA): TGTGCCAGCAGCTATGGGACAGGGTGGAAGACCCAGTACTTC. Its translation is CASSYGTGWKTQYF. V and J are TRBV6-5 and TRBJ2-5; the match to TRBD1 covers 9 bases. The CDR3 length is 14 residues. Germline CDR1 is MNHEY and CDR2 is SVGAGI. Unmatched junction bases numbered 8, after V lost 6 bases and J lost 6 bases.

V usage is TRBV29-1 and J usage is TRBJ1-6, with 9 bases aligning to TRBD1. This CDR3 has 14 residues. Germline V gene sequence: CDR1 SQVTM, CDR2 ANQGSEA. The ends lost 7 bases at V and 10 bases at J; junction bases unmatched: 11. CDR3 region: CSAPYRGQQSPLHF. The CDR3 DNA reads as TGCAGCGCACCCTACAGGGGGCAGCAATCACCCCTCCACTTT.

The rearrangement uses TRBV7-8 and TRBJ2-5, with 8 bases aligning to TRBD1. The trim removed 5 bases at V and 4 bases at J, leaving 6 bases unmatched. The CDR3 contains 14 residues. CDR1 is SGHVS, CDR2 FQNEAQ, per germline. CDR3: CASSPRTGLETQYF. The CDR3, as DNA: TGTGCCAGCAGCCCGCGGACAGGGTTAGAGACCCAGTACTTC. The whole variable domain, remainder taken from reference TRBV7-8 and TRBJ2-5, is GAGVSQSPRYKVAKRGQDVALRCDPISGHVSLFWYQQALGQGPEFLTYFQNEAQLDKSGLPSDRFFAERPEGSVSTLKIQRTQQEDSAVYLCASSPRTGLETQYFGPGTRLLVL.

This clone was seen a handful of times. The V gene is TRBV5-1, the J gene TRBJ1-4; 8 nucleotides line up with TRBD1. With 5 bases clipped from V and 8 bases from J, the junction kept 5 bases outside the gene matches. The CDR3 has 13 residues. Germline V gene lookup returns CDR1 SGHRS and CDR2 YFSETQ. CDR3 residues: CASSPDRDEKLFF. DNA of the CDR3: TGCGCCAGCAGTCCGGACAGGGACGAAAAACTGTTTTTT.